The clone carrying this T cell receptor beta chain was counted between two and nine times. The antigen remains unidentified. The donors, aged roughly 6 to 90, were healthy Caucasians from Russia. This record belongs to a study of blood T cells in healthy people across ages. Trimming at V came to 0 bases and at J to 5 bases, leaving 2 bases not matched to a gene. CDR3 length: 14 residues. Germline V gene data show CDR1 as SGHRS and CDR2 as YFSETQ. Study results and caveats: Estimates drawn from one million T cells were deemed to understate diversity.

Primers used in a second PCR of roughly 6 to 11 cycles were a sample-barcoded 5' primer and a J-beta primer mix. Individual samples furnished no less than 3 million CDR3-containing paired-end reads apiece. Each CDR3 protein is one row after TCRdb ran MiXCR on the 5' RACE reads. The sample holds about 680,000 distinct CDR3 sequences; around 45% are singletons and the top ten take roughly 31%. Sample: blood. V gene TRBV5-1 combines with J gene TRBJ2-1, with 7 bases identical to TRBD1. The receptor's source is a woman between 55 and 75 years old in good health. CDR3 coding DNA: TGCGCCAGCAGCTTGGCCGGGACAGACAATGAGCAGTTCTTC. Residues: CASSLAGTDNEQFF.